This TCR beta chain was identified in a study of response to subunit inactivated influenza vaccine. Findings of the study overall: The authors proposed limited new T cell recruitment per seasonal influenza vaccination.

Turning to this clonotype: Its antigen remains unidentified.

V gave up 4 bases and J gave up 7 bases; unmatched junction bases: 10. The CDR3 covers 16 residues. Germline CDR1 MNHNS, CDR2 SASEGT. Each CDR3 protein is one row after TCRdb ran MiXCR on the RT-PCR reads. The profile shows about 240,000 distinct CDR3 sequences, more than 9% of them singletons. The starting material was non-naive T cells sorted from PBMCs, obtained 14 to 15 days before vaccination. The sequence was collected from a man over 45 who received an inactivated influenza vaccine. V is TRBV6-1 and J is TRBJ1-5, with TRBD1 matching 10 bases. The CDR3 region is CASSAVRQGAGQPQHF. In DNA, the CDR3 is TGTGCCAGCAGTGCCGTCAGACAGGGGGCCGGGCAGCCCCAGCATTTT.